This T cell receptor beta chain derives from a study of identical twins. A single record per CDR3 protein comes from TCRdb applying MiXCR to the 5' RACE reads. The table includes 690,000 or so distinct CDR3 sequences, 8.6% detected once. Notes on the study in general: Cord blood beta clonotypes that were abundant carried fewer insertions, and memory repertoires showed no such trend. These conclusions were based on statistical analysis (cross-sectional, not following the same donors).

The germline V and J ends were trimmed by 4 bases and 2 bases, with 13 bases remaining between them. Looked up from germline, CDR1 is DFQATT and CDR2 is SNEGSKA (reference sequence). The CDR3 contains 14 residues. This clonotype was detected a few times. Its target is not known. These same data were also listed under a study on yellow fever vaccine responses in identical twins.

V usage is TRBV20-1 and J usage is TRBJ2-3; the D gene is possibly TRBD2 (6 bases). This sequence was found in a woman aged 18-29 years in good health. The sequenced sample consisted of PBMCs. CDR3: CSATPEGYTDTQYF. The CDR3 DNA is TGCAGTGCTACCCCGGAGGGGTACACAGATACGCAGTATTTT.